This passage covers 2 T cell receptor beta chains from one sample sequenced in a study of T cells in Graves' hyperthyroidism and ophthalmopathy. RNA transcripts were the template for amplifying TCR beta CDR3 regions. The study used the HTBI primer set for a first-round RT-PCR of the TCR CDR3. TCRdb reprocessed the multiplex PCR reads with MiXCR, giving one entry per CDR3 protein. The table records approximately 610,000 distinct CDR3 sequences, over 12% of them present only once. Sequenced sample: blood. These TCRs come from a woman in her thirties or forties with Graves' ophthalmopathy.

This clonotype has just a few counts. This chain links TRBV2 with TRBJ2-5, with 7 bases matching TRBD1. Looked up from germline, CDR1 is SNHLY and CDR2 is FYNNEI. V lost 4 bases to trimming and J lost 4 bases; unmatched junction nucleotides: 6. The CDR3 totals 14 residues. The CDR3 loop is CASSGQGWIETQYF. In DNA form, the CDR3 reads TGTGCCAGCAGTGGACAGGGTTGGATAGAGACCCAGTACTTC. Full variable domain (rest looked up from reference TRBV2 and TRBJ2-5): EPEVTQTPSHQVTQMGQEVILRCVPISNHLYFYWYRQILGQKVEFLVSFYNNEISEKSEIFDDQFSVERPDGSNFTLKIRSTKLEDSAMYFCASSGQGWIETQYFGPGTRLLVL.

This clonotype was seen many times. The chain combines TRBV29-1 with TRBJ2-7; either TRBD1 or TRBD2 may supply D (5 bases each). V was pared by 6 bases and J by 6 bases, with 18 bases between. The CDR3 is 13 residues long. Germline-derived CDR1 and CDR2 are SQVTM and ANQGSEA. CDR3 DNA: TGCAGCGTGACCCAAACGGGACGTGGCGAGCAGTACTTC. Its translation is CSVTQTGRGEQYF.